This entry concerns a single TCR beta chain. What antigen it recognizes has not been identified. Within one base of it there is no much larger clone, and no base qualities were kept. In the paper's terms, the time point label means: about 28 days (+/-7) after the second vaccine dose. AZD1222 recipients with second doses at about 4 weeks or about 12 weeks were pooled, because spike-specific TCR depth and breadth did not differ between schedules. Vaccinee samples came from UK trials COV001 and COV002, including a single-blind randomized controlled phase 2/3 trial of AZD1222 (ChAdOx1 nCoV-19) in healthy adults. Trial participant PBMC samples were collected at day 0 and day 28 after the second dose for TCRbeta chain sequencing. This entry belongs to a study of T cell responses to AZD1222 COVID-19 vaccine (dated by TCRdb to about 2021). Background on the whole study: TCR sequencing covered roughly 230 trial participants: 200 to 220 given two doses of AZD1222 and about 26 given two doses of MenACWY control vaccine. Trial participants were enrolled by age into 18-55, 56-69 and 70-plus year subgroups, with around 150, 28 and 57 TCR-sequenced participants respectively.

What the study reported, not specific to this receptor: Most participants were white British and females outnumbered males, and the authors suggested that clonal diversity may have been underestimated. Only six or seven AZD1222 recipients were SARS-CoV-2 seropositive at baseline, limiting conclusions about previously exposed vaccinees. The whole spike protein was spanned by vaccine-associated CD4 TCRs, and dominant responses were seen in regions 160-218 and 743-854. A significant rise in spike-specific TCR breadth and depth was observed after two AZD1222 doses relative to day 0 and relative to MenACWY recipients. No day 14 peak-response samples were available, so repertoires were characterized only after the peak T cell response. In the small 56-69-year group, the increase in depth fell short of significance, most likely because of low power. Reportedly, close to half of the unique spike-specific TCRs recognized epitopes lying outside the regions that are mutated in the B.1.351 and B.1.1.7 variants.

The germline V gene yields SGHRS for CDR1 and YFSETQ for CDR2. The CDR3 contains 16 residues, cysteine and phenylalanine counted. The sequence is cut down to CDR3 DNA, 48 bases in frame from base 1. V loses 4 bases at its end and J loses 2 bases; junction bases beyond the gene matches: 4. The CDR3 regions of human TCRbeta chains were analyzed by immunosequencing. As for the authors' bioinformatics: Repertoire TCRs were checked for matches against a reference library of SARS-CoV-2-specific TCRs that had been generated using the MIRA antigen-specificity platform. Breadth was defined as the fraction of unique TCRs that were SARS-CoV-2-associated. Depth was defined as the fraction of total T cells that were SARS-CoV-2-associated. Each spike-specific TCR was assigned to its reactive spike region and to a CD4 or CD8 class using the MIRA data. Log10-transformed breadth and depth values were compared by one-way ANOVA with Sidak's multiple comparisons tests. TCRdb took this table from immuneACCESS and kept in-frame rearrangements with V and J called. Such tables lack part of the clones; where checked against another copy, unresolved V genes explain under half of the gap, and the rest is unexplained. The DNA gave D and trimming, while V, J and clone size come from that table. This sample has 110,000 to 150,000 clones in its table, and 88% of those were observed once. The ten largest account for approximately 3% of the sample.

This receptor chain uses TRBV5-1 and TRBJ2-4, with 12 junctional bases fitting TRBD1. Sequencing used peripheral blood, obtained 28 days after the second AZD1222 dose. The sequence derives from an adult who received the AZD1222 COVID-19 vaccine. The CDR3 region reads CASSPGQGATKNIQYF. The DNA reads as follows: TGCGCCAGCAGCCCGGGACAGGGGGCTACCAAAAACATTCAGTACTTC.